The text below deals with one T cell receptor (beta chain). The data belong to a study of blood T cell repertoires in COVID-19. Study-level background: There were acute and convalescent COVID-19 samples, and they came from the United States, Italy and Spain. PBMCs, B-cell-depleted T cells, or T cells were the source of the cDNA or gDNA that made up the material.

Data came from immunoSEQ multiplex PCR; TCRdb stores just in-frame clones and leaves some out. This table holds about 150,000 clones, around 84% found once. CDR3 length equals 16 residues. Per the germline V gene, CDR1 is SGHTA and CDR2 is FQGTGA. Unmatched junction bases numbered 6, after V lost 0 bases and J lost 2 bases. The receptor comes from a human donor in a cohort sampled during active COVID-19. The J gene is TRBJ2-5, the V gene TRBV7-3, with 7 bases aligning to TRBD2. Sequences were obtained from peripheral blood. The CDR3 DNA is TGTGCCAGCAGCTTAACGTCTCGGCGGGGGCAAGAGACCCAGTACTTC. Its protein product is CASSLTSRRGQETQYF.